This paragraph covers one T cell receptor beta chain sequence. The antigen is unknown. Ahead of sequencing, the ViraFEST assay grew antigen-specific CD4+ T cells using viral peptide pools. Scientists isolated CD4+ T cells after a roughly 10-day culture period ended. Each culture well received over 1.5 million PBMC. These cells were then cultured in IMDM with 10 IU/ml IL-2 and 7.5 to 10 ug/ml peptides. Libraries were prepared by immunoSEQ multiplex PCR; TCRdb keeps only in-frame clonotypes and omits some of them. This sample carries around 54,000 clones, approximately 79% of them seen once, and the ten largest clones take 2.4%. The data originate from a study of vaccination effects on CD4 cells after COVID-19. This clonotype was obtained from a human donor who received a COVID-19 vaccine. Material: CD4+ T cells from PBMCs cultured with HCoV-229E spike peptides, obtained before COVID-19 vaccination.

The CDR3 region is CASGLDPQKLFF. The CDR3 DNA sequence: TGTGCTAGTGGTTTGGACCCTCAGAAACTGTTTTTT. The gene calls are TRBV12-5 and TRBJ1-4; unclear D gene. CDR1 and CDR2 from the germline V gene are LGHNT and FRNRAP. V lost 1 base and J lost 11, with 8 bases in between. This CDR3 has 12 amino acids.